This T cell receptor beta chain was captured by sequencing in a study of early T cells in non-severe SARS-CoV-2 infection. Findings and caveats of the study: VDJdb-based annotation leaned toward anti-spike CD8 responses and missed private and CD4 specificities.

Unique molecular identifiers were attached to individual cDNA molecules. TCRdb reanalysed the 5' RACE reads using MiXCR and keeps one entry per CDR3 protein. The sample lists tens of thousands of distinct CDR3 sequences, 7% to 10% occurring once. This clonotype was seen ten or more times. Its target is not known. The CDR3 runs 14 residues. Germline loops: CDR1 SGHTA, CDR2 FQGTGA. The V and J ends lost 5 bases and 1 base respectively, with 8 bases between them. The chain combines TRBV7-3 with TRBJ2-2; D is unresolved. This TCR was recovered from an adult who was a healthcare worker with PCR-confirmed SARS-CoV-2 infection or an uninfected control (not recorded which). The sequencing input was whole blood. The CDR3 here is CASSPSRNTGELFF. CDR3 nucleotide sequence: TGTGCCAGCAGCCCCTCTAGGAACACCGGGGAGCTGTTTTTT.